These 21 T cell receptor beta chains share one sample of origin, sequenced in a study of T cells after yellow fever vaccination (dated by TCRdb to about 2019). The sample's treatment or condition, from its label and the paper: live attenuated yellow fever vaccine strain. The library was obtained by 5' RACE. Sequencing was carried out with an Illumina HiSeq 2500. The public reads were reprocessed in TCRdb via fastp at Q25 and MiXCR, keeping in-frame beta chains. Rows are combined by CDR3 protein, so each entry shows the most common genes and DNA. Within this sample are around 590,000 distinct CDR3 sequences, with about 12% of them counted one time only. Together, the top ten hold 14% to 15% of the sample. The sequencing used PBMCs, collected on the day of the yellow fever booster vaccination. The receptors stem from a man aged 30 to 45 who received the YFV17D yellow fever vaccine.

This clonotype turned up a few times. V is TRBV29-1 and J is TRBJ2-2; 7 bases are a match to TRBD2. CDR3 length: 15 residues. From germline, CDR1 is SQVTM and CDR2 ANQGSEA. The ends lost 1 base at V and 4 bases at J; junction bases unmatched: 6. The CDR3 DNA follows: TGCAGCGTTGAAGTTAAAGCGGGAACCACCGGGGAGCTGTTTTTT. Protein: CSVEVKAGTTGELFF.

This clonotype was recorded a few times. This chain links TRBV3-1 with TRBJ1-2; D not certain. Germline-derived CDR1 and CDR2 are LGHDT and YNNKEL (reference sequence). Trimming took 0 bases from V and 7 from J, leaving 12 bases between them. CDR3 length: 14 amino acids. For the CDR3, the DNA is TGTGCCAGCAGCCAAGAAGGATGGGTCTCTGGCTACACCTTC. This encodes CASSQEGWVSGYTF.

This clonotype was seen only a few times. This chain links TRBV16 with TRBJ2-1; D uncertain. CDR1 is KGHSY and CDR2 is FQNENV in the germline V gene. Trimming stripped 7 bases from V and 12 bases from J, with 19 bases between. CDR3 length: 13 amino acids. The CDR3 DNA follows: TGTGCCAGCACCTCCAGTCGGTCAGCATGGCAGTTCTTC. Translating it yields CASTSSRSAWQFF.

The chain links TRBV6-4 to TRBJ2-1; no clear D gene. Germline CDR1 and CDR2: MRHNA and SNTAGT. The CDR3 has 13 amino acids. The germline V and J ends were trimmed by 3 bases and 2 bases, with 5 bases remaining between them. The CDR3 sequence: CASSDRAYNEQFF. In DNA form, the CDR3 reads TGTGCCAGCAGTGATAGAGCCTACAATGAGCAGTTCTTC.

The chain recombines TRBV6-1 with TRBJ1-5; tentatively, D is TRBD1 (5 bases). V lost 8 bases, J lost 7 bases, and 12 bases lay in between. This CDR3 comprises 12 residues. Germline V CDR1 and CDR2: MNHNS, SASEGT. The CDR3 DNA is TGTGCCAGCGTGGAGGGGTGGCAGCCCCAGCATTTT. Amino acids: CASVEGWQPQHF.

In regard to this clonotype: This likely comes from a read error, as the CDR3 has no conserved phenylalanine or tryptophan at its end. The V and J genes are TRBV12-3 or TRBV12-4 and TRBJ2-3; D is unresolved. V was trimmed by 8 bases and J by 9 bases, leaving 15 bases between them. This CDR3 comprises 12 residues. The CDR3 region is CASHRGTITQYS. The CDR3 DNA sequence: TGTGCCAGCCATCGAGGAACTATAACGCAGTATTCT.

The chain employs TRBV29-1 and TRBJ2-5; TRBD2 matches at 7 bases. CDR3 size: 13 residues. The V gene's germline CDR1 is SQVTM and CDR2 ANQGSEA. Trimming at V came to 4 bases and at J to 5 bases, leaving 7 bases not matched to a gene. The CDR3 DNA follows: TGCAGCGTTGTCGGACGGGAGGTGGAGACCCAGTACTTC. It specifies CSVVGREVETQYF.

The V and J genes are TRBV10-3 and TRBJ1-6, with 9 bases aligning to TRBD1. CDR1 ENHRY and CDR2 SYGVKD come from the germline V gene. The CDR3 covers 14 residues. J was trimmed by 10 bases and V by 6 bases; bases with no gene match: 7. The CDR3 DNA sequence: TGTGCCATCAGCCTGGACAGGGGAGGATCACCCCTCCACTTT. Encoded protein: CAISLDRGGSPLHF.

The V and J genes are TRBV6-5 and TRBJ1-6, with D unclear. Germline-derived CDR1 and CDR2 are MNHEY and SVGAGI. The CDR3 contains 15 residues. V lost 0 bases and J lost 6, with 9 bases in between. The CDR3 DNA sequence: TGTGCCAGCAGTTACTCGAGAACAGTTAATTCACCCCTCCACTTT. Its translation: CASSYSRTVNSPLHF.

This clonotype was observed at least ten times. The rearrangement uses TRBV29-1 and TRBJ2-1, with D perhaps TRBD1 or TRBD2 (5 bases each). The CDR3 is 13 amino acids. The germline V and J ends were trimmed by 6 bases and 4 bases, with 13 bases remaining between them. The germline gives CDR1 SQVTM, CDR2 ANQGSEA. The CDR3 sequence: CSVRAGLYNEQFF. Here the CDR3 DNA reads TGCAGCGTGAGGGCAGGGCTATACAATGAGCAGTTCTTC.

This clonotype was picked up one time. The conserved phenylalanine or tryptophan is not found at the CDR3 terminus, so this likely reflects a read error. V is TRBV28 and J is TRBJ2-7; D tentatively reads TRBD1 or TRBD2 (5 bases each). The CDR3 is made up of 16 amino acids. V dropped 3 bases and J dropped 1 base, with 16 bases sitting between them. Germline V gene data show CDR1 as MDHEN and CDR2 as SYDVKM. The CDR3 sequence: CASSFLLGELSYEQYS. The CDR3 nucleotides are TGTGCCAGCAGTTTTCTCCTGGGGGAACTATCCTACGAGCAGTACTCC.

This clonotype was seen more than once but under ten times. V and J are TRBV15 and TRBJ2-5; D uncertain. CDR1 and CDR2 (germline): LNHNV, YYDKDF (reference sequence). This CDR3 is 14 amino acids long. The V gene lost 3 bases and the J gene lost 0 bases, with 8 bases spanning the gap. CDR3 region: CATSRGRDQETQYF. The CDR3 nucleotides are TGTGCCACCAGCAGGGGCCGGGACCAAGAGACCCAGTACTTC.

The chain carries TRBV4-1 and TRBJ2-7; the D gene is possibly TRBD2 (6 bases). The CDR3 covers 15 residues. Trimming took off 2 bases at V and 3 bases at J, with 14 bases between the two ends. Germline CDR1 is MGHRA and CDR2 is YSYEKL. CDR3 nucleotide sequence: TGCGCCAGCAGCCAAACCGGGGGAACCCACTACGAGCAGTACTTC. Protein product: CASSQTGGTHYEQYF.

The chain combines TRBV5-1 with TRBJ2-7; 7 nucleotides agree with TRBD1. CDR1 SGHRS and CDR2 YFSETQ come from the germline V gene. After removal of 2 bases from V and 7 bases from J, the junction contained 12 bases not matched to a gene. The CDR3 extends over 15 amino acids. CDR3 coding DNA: TGCGCCAGCAGCTTTGGGTCCGACAGGGTAGCGGAGCAGTACTTC. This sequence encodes CASSFGSDRVAEQYF.

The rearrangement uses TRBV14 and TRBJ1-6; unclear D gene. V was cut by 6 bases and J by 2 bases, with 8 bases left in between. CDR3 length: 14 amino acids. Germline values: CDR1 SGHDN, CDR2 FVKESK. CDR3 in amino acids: CASRREPYNSPLHF. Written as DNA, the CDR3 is TGTGCCAGCAGGCGGGAGCCCTATAATTCACCCCTCCACTTT.

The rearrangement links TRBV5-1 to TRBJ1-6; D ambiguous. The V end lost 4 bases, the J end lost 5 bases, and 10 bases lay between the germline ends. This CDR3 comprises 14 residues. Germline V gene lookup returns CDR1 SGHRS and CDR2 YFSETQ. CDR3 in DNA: TGCGCCAGCAGCCCGGGCCGCGATAATTCACCCCTCCACTTT. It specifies CASSPGRDNSPLHF.

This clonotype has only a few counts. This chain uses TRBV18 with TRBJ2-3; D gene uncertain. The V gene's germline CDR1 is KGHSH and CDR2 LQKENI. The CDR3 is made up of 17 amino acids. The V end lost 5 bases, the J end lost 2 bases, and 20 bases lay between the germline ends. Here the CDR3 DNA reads TGTGCCAGCTCAACGGCCGCATGGAACTCTAACACAGATACGCAGTATTTT. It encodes CASSTAAWNSNTDTQYF.

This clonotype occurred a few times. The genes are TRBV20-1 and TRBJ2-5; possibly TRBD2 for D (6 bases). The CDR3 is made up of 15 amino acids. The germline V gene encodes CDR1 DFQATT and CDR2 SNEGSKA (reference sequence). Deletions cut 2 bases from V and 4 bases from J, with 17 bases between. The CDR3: CSARYLEGHAETQYF. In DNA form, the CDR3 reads TGCAGTGCTAGATATCTGGAGGGCCACGCAGAGACCCAGTACTTC.

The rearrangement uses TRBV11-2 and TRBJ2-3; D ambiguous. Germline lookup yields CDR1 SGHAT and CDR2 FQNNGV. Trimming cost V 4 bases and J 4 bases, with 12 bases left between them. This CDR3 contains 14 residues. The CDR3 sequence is CASSSPPPPDTQYF. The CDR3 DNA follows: TGTGCCAGCAGCTCTCCCCCTCCCCCAGATACGCAGTATTTT.

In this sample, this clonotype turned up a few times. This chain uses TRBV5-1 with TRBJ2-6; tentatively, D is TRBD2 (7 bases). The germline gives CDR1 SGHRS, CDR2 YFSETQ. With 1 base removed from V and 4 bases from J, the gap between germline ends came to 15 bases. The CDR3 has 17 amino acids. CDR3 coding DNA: TGCGCCAGCAGCTTGCGGGGGGCGCTTTCCGGGGCCAACGTCCTGACTTTC. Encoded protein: CASSLRGALSGANVLTF.

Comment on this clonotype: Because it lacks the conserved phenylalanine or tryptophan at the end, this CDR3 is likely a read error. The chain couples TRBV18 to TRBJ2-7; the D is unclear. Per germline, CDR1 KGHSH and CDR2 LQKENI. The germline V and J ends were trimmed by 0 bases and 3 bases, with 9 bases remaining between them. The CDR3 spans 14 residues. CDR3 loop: CASSPPSQYYEQYS. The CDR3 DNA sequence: TGTGCCAGCTCACCACCGTCGCAGTACTACGAGCAGTACTCC.